This T cell receptor (beta chain) was sequenced for a study of shared clonotypes between healthy human individuals. Background on the study: Plates per donor: three CD4 naive, three CD4 memory, two CD8 naive, one CD8 memory.

This CDR3 is 18 amino acids long. Germline V CDR1 and CDR2: MGHRA, YSYEKL. V was pared by 3 bases and J by 0 bases, with 20 bases between. Clones were sequenced by immunoSEQ multiplex PCR, and TCRdb holds only the in-frame ones, with some missing. The table shows 850,000 to 1,200,000 clones, with 75% occurring only once. Study results and limitations: Exclusively blood specimens were collected; tissue repertoires likely differ.

About this clone itself: Antigen: not known.

Sequenced sample: memory CD4+ T cells sorted from blood. Described subset: CD45RA-negative fraction. This TCR was recovered from a man aged 18 to 35 in good health. V is TRBV4-1 and J is TRBJ1-1; D is perhaps TRBD1 (6 bases). The CDR3 region is CASSHSSGGLGMNTEAFF. In DNA, the CDR3 is TGCGCCAGCAGCCACTCATCGGGGGGGCTGGGGATGAACACTGAAGCTTTCTTT.